What follows are 21 T cell receptor beta chains derived from one specimen sequenced in a study of blood T cell repertoires in COVID-19. Measured with immunoSEQ multiplex PCR; TCRdb has only the in-frame clones, and not every one. Of roughly 220,000 clones listed, 80% to 90% are singletons. The sequenced sample was peripheral blood. Receptors were obtained from a man between 45 and 60 years old who had recovered from COVID-19.

The chain couples TRBV19 to TRBJ1-5, with D uncertain. Trimming removed 7 bases from V and 0 bases from J, with 13 bases in between. Looked up from germline, CDR1 is LNHDA and CDR2 is SQIVND (reference sequence). The CDR3 is made up of 15 amino acids. DNA for the CDR3: TGTGCCAGTACCCACGGCCAGCGTAGCAATCAGCCCCAGCATTTT. It translates to CASTHGQRSNQPQHF.

This clone was observed a single time. V gene TRBV28 combines with J gene TRBJ2-3, with 13 bases matching TRBD2. This CDR3 is built from 16 residues. J lost 6 bases, V lost 1 base, and 4 bases had no gene match. Per germline, CDR1 MDHEN and CDR2 SYDVKM. This chain's CDR3 is CASSLSGLAGPDTQYF. The CDR3 DNA sequence: TGTGCCAGCAGTTTATCGGGACTAGCGGGACCGGATACGCAGTATTTT. The whole variable domain, filled in from reference TRBV28 and TRBJ2-3, reads DVKVTQSSRYLVKRTGEKVFLECVQDMDHENMFWYRQDPGLGLRLIYFSYDVKMKEKGDIPEGYSVSREKKERFSLILESASTNQTSMYLCASSLSGLAGPDTQYFGPGTRLTVL.

The gene calls are TRBV5-1 and TRBJ2-2; D uncertain. The V gene's germline CDR1 is SGHRS and CDR2 YFSETQ. CDR3 length: 15 residues. With 0 bases removed from V and 2 bases from J, the gap between germline ends came to 8 bases. CDR3 nucleotides: TGCGCCAGCAGCTTGGGAGGAAAAAACACCGGGGAGCTGTTTTTT. Its protein is CASSLGGKNTGELFF.

V gene TRBV19 combines with J gene TRBJ2-3; the match to TRBD2 covers 13 bases. Germline CDR1 LNHDA, CDR2 SQIVND (reference sequence). This CDR3 has 16 residues. V shed 4 bases and J 5 bases; nucleotides not matched to a gene: 6. The CDR3 spells CASSRTSGRVVDTQYF. The CDR3 DNA reads as TGTGCCAGTAGTAGAACTAGCGGGAGGGTCGTAGATACGCAGTATTTT.

This clone was recorded a few times. The rearrangement uses TRBV19 and TRBJ1-2, with D possibly TRBD1 on 6 matching bases. The CDR3 has 15 residues. Germline CDR1 reads LNHDA; CDR2 reads SQIVND (reference sequence). Trimming removed 4 bases from V and 2 bases from J, with 14 bases in between. The DNA for the CDR3 is TGTGCCAGTAGTACCCGGACAGCGGAAAACTATGGCTACACCTTC. Its protein is CASSTRTAENYGYTF.

The V gene is TRBV25-1, the J gene TRBJ1-2; 8 nucleotides agree with TRBD1. The germline V gene encodes CDR1 MGHDK and CDR2 SYGVNS. This CDR3 is built from 17 residues. V trimming: 1 base; J trimming: 0 bases; junction bases outside the gene matches: 7. The CDR3 DNA reads as TGTGCCAGCAGTGAATCAGGGACAGGTTATACTAACTATGGCTACACCTTC. Translated, it gives CASSESGTGYTNYGYTF.

This chain joins TRBV28 and TRBJ1-6; tentative D call: TRBD1 (6 bases). Trimming took 11 bases from V and 6 from J, leaving 11 bases between them. CDR1 MDHEN and CDR2 SYDVKM come from the germline V gene. The CDR3 runs 12 residues. CDR3 protein: CAGGWGNSPLHF. CDR3 in DNA: TGTGCCGGGGGCTGGGGTAATTCACCCCTCCACTTT.

The table lists this clone with a count of one. The genes are TRBV20-1 and TRBJ2-1; TRBD2 agrees at 14 bases. This CDR3 is 15 amino acids long. Germline V lookup: CDR1 DFQATT, CDR2 SNEGSKA (reference sequence). Trimming cost V 3 bases and J 10 bases; bases outside gene matches: 8. This CDR3 reads CSASQTSGRVGEQFF. In nucleotides, the CDR3 is TGCAGTGCTAGTCAGACTAGCGGGAGGGTTGGAGAGCAGTTCTTC.

The genes are TRBV19 and TRBJ2-7, with 9 bases lining up with TRBD1. The CDR3 covers 14 residues. Trimming cost V 0 bases and J 4 bases; bases outside gene matches: 1. The germline CDR1 and CDR2 sequences are LNHDA and SQIVND (reference sequence). The CDR3 DNA reads TGTGCCAGTAGTATAGAGACAGGGGGGTACGAGCAGTACTTC. The encoded protein is CASSIETGGYEQYF. Full variable domain (remainder filled in from reference TRBV19 and TRBJ2-7): DGGITQSPKYLFRKEGQNVTLSCEQNLNHDAMYWYRQDPGQGLRLIYYSQIVNDFQKGDIAEGYSVSREKKESFPLTVTSAQKNPTAFYLCASSIETGGYEQYFGPGTRLTVT.

The chain carries TRBV9 and TRBJ2-7; D gene uncertain. The CDR3 runs 15 residues. V was cut by 0 bases and J by 0 bases, with 10 bases left in between. Germline CDR1 SGDLS, CDR2 YYNGEE. The CDR3 region is CASSVGSESSYEQYF. The DNA for the CDR3 is TGTGCCAGCAGCGTAGGGAGCGAGAGCTCCTACGAGCAGTACTTC.

The chain uses TRBV2 and TRBJ2-1; TRBD2 matches 7 bases. Germline assignment: CDR1 SNHLY and CDR2 FYNNEI. CDR3 length: 15 amino acids. Unmatched junction bases numbered 5, after V lost 4 bases and J lost 2 bases. The CDR3 bases are TGTGCCAGCAGTGGGACTAGGGGCCCCTACAATGAGCAGTTCTTC. It yields the protein CASSGTRGPYNEQFF.

As concerns this clone: In the same sample, other DNA sequences code for this CDR3. This rearrangement joins TRBV5-1 to TRBJ1-5, with 8 bases fitting TRBD1. Trimming removed 0 bases from V and 6 bases from J; junction bases left unmatched: 2. The CDR3 totals 14 residues. CDR1 and CDR2 (germline): SGHRS, YFSETQ. CDR3 sequence: CASSLGTGGQPQHF. In DNA form, the CDR3 reads TGCGCCAGCAGCTTGGGCACAGGGGGTCAGCCCCAGCATTTT.

The chain joins TRBV3-1 (or the pseudogene TRBV3-2) to TRBJ2-5; 13 bases map to TRBD2. J gave up 2 bases and V 4 bases, and 10 bases lay outside the gene matches. The CDR3 has 18 residues. Germline values: CDR1 LGHDT, CDR2 YNNKEL (reference sequence). CDR3 in amino acids: CASSRPGLAGVGQETQYF. CDR3 coding DNA: TGTGCCAGCAGCCGTCCAGGACTAGCGGGAGTAGGGCAAGAGACCCAGTACTTC.

This chain connects TRBV19 to TRBJ2-7; 10 bases align to TRBD2. The CDR3 totals 13 residues. Trimming cost V 6 bases and J 5 bases; bases outside gene matches: 4. The germline V gene has CDR1 LNHDA and CDR2 SQIVND (reference sequence). The CDR3 nucleotides read TGTGCCAGTAGCTCTAGCGGGGGAGACGAGCAGTACTTC. Amino acid sequence: CASSSSGGDEQYF.

The gene calls are TRBV30 and TRBJ2-6, with D unresolved. This CDR3 is 16 amino acids long. Germline assignment: CDR1 GTSNPN and CDR2 SVGIG (reference sequence). Trimming took 0 bases from V and 0 from J, leaving 9 bases between them. CDR3 DNA: TGTGCCTGGAGTGTACTTGTAGTCTCTGGGGCCAACGTCCTGACTTTC. This codes for CAWSVLVVSGANVLTF.

The V gene is TRBV5-1, the J gene TRBJ2-5, with 7 bases fitting TRBD2. This CDR3 spans 17 amino acids. Germline lookup yields CDR1 SGHRS and CDR2 YFSETQ. J lost 1 base, V lost 3 bases, and 12 bases had no gene match. DNA of the CDR3: TGCGCCAGCAGCTCCGGCCTTGGGAGGGAGGGCCAAGAGACCCAGTACTTC. Translation gives CASSSGLGREGQETQYF.

The chain is built from TRBV18 and TRBJ2-1, with a possible D match to TRBD2 (5 bases). Trimming left V 0 bases short and J 4 bases short, with 7 bases between. This CDR3 contains 14 residues. CDR1 and CDR2 from the germline V gene are KGHSH and LQKENI. The DNA for the CDR3 is TGTGCCAGCTCACCACCGGACTCATACAATGAGCAGTTCTTC. It specifies CASSPPDSYNEQFF.

The rearrangement joins TRBV6-5 to TRBJ1-1; 7 positions match TRBD1. V gave up 4 bases and J gave up 1 base; unmatched junction bases: 6. Germline CDR1 is MNHEY and CDR2 is SVGAGI. This CDR3 spans 15 amino acids. The CDR3 spells CASSSRDSSNTEAFF. The CDR3 DNA reads as TGTGCCAGCAGTTCAAGGGACAGTTCGAACACTGAAGCTTTCTTT.

The V gene is TRBV27, the J gene TRBJ2-2; weak D call: TRBD2 (6 bases). The V and J ends lost 8 bases and 2 bases respectively, with 12 bases between them. This CDR3 comprises 14 residues. CDR1 is MNHEY and CDR2 is SMNVEV in the germline V gene (reference sequence). The CDR3 region is CASLRAGNTGELFF. The CDR3 region has the DNA TGTGCCAGCCTCCGGGCGGGAAACACCGGGGAGCTGTTTTTT.

The rearrangement links TRBV28 to TRBJ1-1, with D unresolved. The CDR3 loop spans 11 amino acids. Germline values: CDR1 MDHEN, CDR2 SYDVKM. Trimming took 10 bases from V and 0 from J, leaving 6 bases between them. CDR3: CATTLNTEAFF. In nucleotides, the CDR3 is TGTGCCACCACATTGAACACTGAAGCTTTCTTT.

This chain joins TRBV6-1 and TRBJ2-6; 7 bases fit TRBD1. This CDR3 has 18 amino acids. Germline CDR1 is MNHNS and CDR2 is SASEGT. Losses at the gene ends were 4 bases for V and 0 bases for J; bases not matched to a gene: 9. The CDR3 region is CASSGQTGLVSGANVLTF. Written as DNA, the CDR3 is TGTGCCAGCAGTGGGCAGACAGGGCTCGTCTCTGGGGCCAACGTCCTGACTTTC.